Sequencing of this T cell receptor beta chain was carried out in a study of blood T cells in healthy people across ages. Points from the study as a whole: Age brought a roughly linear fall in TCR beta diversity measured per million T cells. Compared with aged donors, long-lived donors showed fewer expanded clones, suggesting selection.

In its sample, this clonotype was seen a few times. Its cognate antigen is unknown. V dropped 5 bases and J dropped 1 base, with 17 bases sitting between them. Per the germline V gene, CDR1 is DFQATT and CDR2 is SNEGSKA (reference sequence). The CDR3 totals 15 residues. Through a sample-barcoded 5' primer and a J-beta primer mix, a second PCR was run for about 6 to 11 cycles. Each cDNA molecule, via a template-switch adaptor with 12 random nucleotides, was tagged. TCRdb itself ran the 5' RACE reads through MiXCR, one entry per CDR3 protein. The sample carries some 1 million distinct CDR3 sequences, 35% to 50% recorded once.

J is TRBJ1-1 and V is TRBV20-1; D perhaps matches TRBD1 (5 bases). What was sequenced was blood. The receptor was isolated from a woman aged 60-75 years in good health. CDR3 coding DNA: TGCAGTGCTTTGGGTTCTCGAGGGGAGAACACTGAAGCTTTCTTT. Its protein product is CSALGSRGENTEAFF.